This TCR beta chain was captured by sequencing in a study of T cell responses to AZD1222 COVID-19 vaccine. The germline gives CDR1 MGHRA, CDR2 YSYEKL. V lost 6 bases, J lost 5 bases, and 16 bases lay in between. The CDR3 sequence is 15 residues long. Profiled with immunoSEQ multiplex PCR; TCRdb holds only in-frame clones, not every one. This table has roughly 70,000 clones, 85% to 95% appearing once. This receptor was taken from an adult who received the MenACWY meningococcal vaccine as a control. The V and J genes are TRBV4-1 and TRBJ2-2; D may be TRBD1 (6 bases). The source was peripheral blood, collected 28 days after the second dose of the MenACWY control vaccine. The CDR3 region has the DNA TGCGCCAGCAGTCCGCCATTACAGGGTACCGGGGAGCTGTTTTTT. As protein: CASSPPLQGTGELFF.